These 24 T cell receptor beta chains originate from one sample sequenced in a study of shared clonotypes between healthy human individuals. Using immunoSEQ multiplex PCR, the repertoire was profiled, and TCRdb retains in-frame clones only, with some absent. The sample includes over 950,000 clones, about 80% of them seen just once. Sequencing used memory CD4+ T cells from PBMCs. Noted subset: CD45RA-negative fraction. The receptors originated from a man aged 18 to 29 in good health. Some clones in this sample may be carry-over from other donors' samples.

J is TRBJ1-2 and V is TRBV7-2; TRBD1 agrees at 11 bases. This CDR3 has 17 residues. The germline gives CDR1 SGHTA, CDR2 FQGNSA. V lost 5 bases, J lost 5 bases, and 13 bases stayed unmatched. The CDR3 DNA reads as TGTGCCAGCAGCCCCCTGGGGGGTGGGACAGGGGGATATGGCTACACCTTC. Translation: CASSPLGGGTGGYGYTF.

This clone was detected once. This CDR3 reads CSTNSGSQETQYF. For the CDR3, the DNA is TGCAGCACCAATAGCGGATCCCAAGAGACCCAGTACTTC. The chain joins TRBV29-1 to TRBJ2-5; D may be TRBD2 (6 bases). CDR1 and CDR2 (germline): SQVTM, ANQGSEA. V lost 8 bases to trimming and J lost 1 base, with 14 bases between them. The CDR3 is 13 amino acids. Together with reference TRBV29-1 and TRBJ2-5, the CDR3 gives the full variable domain: SAVISQKPSRDICQRGTSLTIQCQVDSQVTMMFWYRQQPGQSLTLIATANQGSEATYESGFVIDKFPISRPNLTFSTLTVSNMSPEDSSIYLCSTNSGSQETQYFGPGTRLLVL.

V is TRBV6-4 and J is TRBJ1-1, with D unresolved. CDR3 length: 13 amino acids. Per germline, CDR1 MRHNA and CDR2 SNTAGT. V shed 4 bases and J shed 3 bases, with 9 bases lying between them. CDR3 protein: CASSVQQDTEAFF. CDR3 nucleotides: TGTGCCAGCAGTGTACAGCAGGACACTGAAGCTTTCTTT.

The rearrangement links TRBV7-9 to TRBJ1-1; D is perhaps TRBD1 (5 bases). This CDR3 comprises 13 residues. Trimming cost V 5 bases and J 3 bases, with 10 bases left between them. Germline V gives CDR1 SEHNR, CDR2 FQNEAQ (reference sequence). CDR3 region: CASSIGGDTEAFF. The CDR3 DNA follows: TGTGCCAGCAGCATAGGAGGGGACACTGAAGCTTTCTTT.

This chain connects TRBV30 to TRBJ2-2, with TRBD2 matching 7 bases. J gave up 6 bases and V 3 bases, and 10 bases lay outside the gene matches. CDR3 length: 15 residues. CDR1 is GTSNPN, CDR2 SVGIG, per germline (reference sequence). The CDR3 nucleotides read TGTGCCTGGAGCGGACTAGTTGGTAATCCCGGGGAGCTGTTTTTT. Residues: CAWSGLVGNPGELFF.

The V call is TRBV15, the J call TRBJ1-2, with 10 bases aligning to TRBD1. The CDR3 is 19 residues long. Germline lookup yields CDR1 LNHNV and CDR2 YYDKDF (reference sequence). After removal of 6 bases from V and 2 bases from J, the junction contained 18 bases not matched to a gene. CDR3 nucleotides: TGTGCCACCAGGATGTGGGCCGGACAGGGGGGGACCACAAACTATGGCTACACCTTC. It yields the protein CATRMWAGQGGTTNYGYTF.

This chain connects TRBV4-2 to TRBJ2-3, with D perhaps given as TRBD1 or TRBD2 (6 bases each). V shed 1 base and J shed 2 bases, with 13 bases lying between them. The CDR3 totals 16 residues. Germline CDR1 reads LGHNA; CDR2 reads YNFKEQ. CDR3 nucleotides: TGTGCCAGCAGCCAAGCGGGGGCGAGGACCACAGATACGCAGTATTTT. Its protein is CASSQAGARTTDTQYF.

This sequence joins TRBV25-1 and TRBJ1-1; a possible D gene is TRBD1 (5 bases). Germline V CDR1 and CDR2: MGHDK, SYGVNS. V was pared by 4 bases and J by 5 bases, with 14 bases between. This CDR3 has 14 amino acids. The CDR3 nucleotides are TGTGCCAGCAGTGCCCCCTTGGGGGTTACTGAAGCTTTCTTT. This sequence encodes CASSAPLGVTEAFF.

This chain connects TRBV15 to TRBJ1-1; D not certain. The CDR3 consists of 12 residues. V lost 0 bases and J 10 bases, leaving 9 bases between the germline ends. The germline V gene has CDR1 LNHNV and CDR2 YYDKDF (reference sequence). CDR3 coding DNA: TGTGCCACCAGCAGAGATTCCAGTGGAGCTTTCTTT. Protein sequence: CATSRDSSGAFF.

This clone appeared once. This chain joins TRBV27 and TRBJ2-1, with 9 nucleotides matching TRBD1. CDR1 is MNHEY and CDR2 is SMNVEV in the germline V gene (reference sequence). The CDR3 is 15 residues long. V shed 6 bases and J 2 bases; nucleotides not matched to a gene: 5. The DNA for the CDR3 is TGTGCCAGCAGCTCCGGACAGGGGACCTACAATGAGCAGTTCTTC. This translates into CASSSGQGTYNEQFF.

This chain links TRBV9 with TRBJ1-1; tentative D call: TRBD1 (5 bases). V was pared by 6 bases and J by 1 base, with 10 bases between. This CDR3 is 13 amino acids long. CDR1 is SGDLS, CDR2 YYNGEE, per germline. As DNA, the CDR3 is TGTGCCAGCACCCCAGGGCGGAACACTGAAGCTTTCTTT. Translation: CASTPGRNTEAFF. The complete variable domain, with remaining parts taken from reference TRBV9 and TRBJ1-1, reads DSGVTQTPKHLITATGQRVTLRCSPRSGDLSVYWYQQSLDQGLQFLIQYYNGEERAKGNILERFSAQQFPDLHSELNLSSLELGDSALYFCASTPGRNTEAFFGQGTRLTVV.

Of note for this clone: The sample carries other DNA sequences with the same CDR3. This chain uses TRBV5-1 with TRBJ2-5, with D possibly being TRBD1 (6 bases). Germline lookup yields CDR1 SGHRS and CDR2 YFSETQ. CDR3 length: 14 residues. V was shortened by 4 bases and J by 2 bases, with 12 bases between the two germline ends. The CDR3 coding sequence is TGCGCCAGCAGCCCCGGGACAAATCAAGAGACCCAGTACTTC. It encodes CASSPGTNQETQYF.

The chain recombines TRBV28 with TRBJ2-2, with D uncertain. The CDR3 has 13 residues. The germline gives CDR1 MDHEN, CDR2 SYDVKM. V lost 8 bases and J lost 7, with 14 bases in between. The CDR3 region has the DNA TGTGCCAGCTCGCGAGCAGGTGGCGGGGAGCTGTTTTTT. Amino acids: CASSRAGGGELFF.

This chain connects TRBV4-2 to TRBJ2-3; D call uncertain. The ends were cut back, 5 bases at V and 2 bases at J, with 11 bases in the middle. There are 14 residues in the CDR3. The germline V gene has CDR1 LGHNA and CDR2 YNFKEQ. The CDR3 protein is CASSGVGVTDTQYF. CDR3 sequence (DNA): TGTGCCAGCAGCGGAGTTGGAGTCACAGATACGCAGTATTTT.

Concerning this clone: The same CDR3 can be traced to other DNA sequences in this sample. This sequence joins TRBV18 and TRBJ2-1, with D tentatively TRBD1 or TRBD2 (5 bases each). Trimming removed 0 bases at V and 3 bases at J, with 12 bases between. The CDR3 has 16 amino acids. In germline, CDR1 is KGHSH, CDR2 LQKENI. CDR3 nucleotides: TGTGCCAGCTCACCACCTTCGGGACGGGGCTACAATGAGCAGTTCTTC. Residues: CASSPPSGRGYNEQFF.

The chain links TRBV11-2 to TRBJ2-5; TRBD2 matches 8 bases. CDR1 is SGHAT, CDR2 FQNNGV, per germline. This CDR3 region has 15 residues. Trimming cost V 8 bases and J 5 bases; bases outside gene matches: 13. CDR3 amino acids: CASALGGGRMETQYF. CDR3 DNA: TGTGCCAGCGCATTGGGCGGGGGGCGAATGGAGACCCAGTACTTC.

The rearrangement links TRBV9 to TRBJ2-5, with D maybe TRBD2 (5 bases). The CDR3 covers 14 residues. Trimming stripped 1 base from V and 2 bases from J, with 9 bases between. The germline V gene encodes CDR1 SGDLS and CDR2 YYNGEE. In DNA form, the CDR3 reads TGTGCCAGCAGCGTAAGCGGCCTACAAGAGACCCAGTACTTC. This gives the protein CASSVSGLQETQYF.

This clone has just a few counts. A read error may explain this, as a much larger clone is one base away. This sample also contains other DNA sequences that code for the same CDR3. V is TRBV30 and J is TRBJ1-5; 7 positions agree with TRBD1. V lost 0 bases to trimming and J lost 5 bases; unmatched junction nucleotides: 1. The CDR3 totals 13 residues. Per germline, CDR1 GTSNPN and CDR2 SVGIG (reference sequence). CDR3 protein: CAWSVGGHQPQHF. CDR3 bases: TGTGCCTGGAGTGTAGGGGGCCATCAGCCCCAGCATTTT.

The V and J genes are TRBV11-2 and TRBJ2-3; D gene unclear. V was cut by 5 bases and J by 1 base, with 16 bases left in between. This CDR3 spans 16 amino acids. CDR1 and CDR2 from the germline V gene are SGHAT and FQNNGV. CDR3: CASSQPAVWCTDTQYF. The CDR3 DNA is TGTGCCAGCAGCCAGCCCGCTGTTTGGTGCACAGATACGCAGTATTTT.

About this clone: The junction departs from germline at one end; a sequencing error may be responsible. J is TRBJ2-7 and V is TRBV4-1; tentative D call: TRBD1 (6 bases). The CDR3 totals 15 residues. Germline V gene lookup returns CDR1 MGHRA and CDR2 YSYEKL. DNA of the CDR3: TGTGCCAGCAGCCAGTTGGGGGACAAGACCTACGAGCAGTACTTC. Amino acid sequence: CASSQLGDKTYEQYF.

This clone was detected once. V is TRBV2 and J is TRBJ1-2, with TRBD1 matching over 9 bases. V lost 5 bases, J lost 7 bases, and 11 bases stayed unmatched. The CDR3 consists of 15 residues. From germline, CDR1 is SNHLY and CDR2 FYNNEI. CDR3 nucleotides: TGTGCCAGCAGTTATACGGACAGGGGAGGTTTTGGCTACACCTTC. It yields the protein CASSYTDRGGFGYTF. The variable domain in full, completed from reference TRBV2 and TRBJ1-2, reads EPEVTQTPSHQVTQMGQEVILRCVPISNHLYFYWYRQILGQKVEFLVSFYNNEISEKSEIFDDQFSVERPDGSNFTLKIRSTKLEDSAMYFCASSYTDRGGFGYTFGSGTRLTVV.

In DNA, the CDR3 is TGTGCCAGCAGTACCTCGGACAGGCTTTACAATGAGCAGTTCTTC. The encoded protein is CASSTSDRLYNEQFF. The chain joins TRBV28 to TRBJ2-1; TRBD1 agrees at 7 bases. Germline V CDR1 and CDR2: MDHEN, SYDVKM. The trim removed 5 bases at V and 4 bases at J, leaving 8 bases unmatched. The CDR3 totals 15 residues.

V usage is TRBV6-5 and J usage is TRBJ1-5; D is ambiguous. V lost 7 bases, J lost 7 bases, and 14 bases lay in between. CDR1 and CDR2 (germline): MNHEY, SVGAGI. The CDR3 is 13 residues long. This CDR3 is CASTKGGEQPQHF. The CDR3 nucleotides are TGTGCCAGCACCAAAGGTGGGGAACAGCCCCAGCATTTT.

CDR3 in amino acids: CASSRPLGRANLYEQYF. The CDR3 DNA is TGTGCCAGCAGTCGACCACTTGGCAGGGCCAATCTGTACGAGCAGTACTTC. The gene calls are TRBV27 and TRBJ2-7; D perhaps matches TRBD1 (5 bases). This CDR3 region has 17 residues. CDR1 is MNHEY, CDR2 SMNVEV, per germline (reference sequence). The V end lost 5 bases, the J end lost 4 bases, and 24 bases lay between the germline ends.